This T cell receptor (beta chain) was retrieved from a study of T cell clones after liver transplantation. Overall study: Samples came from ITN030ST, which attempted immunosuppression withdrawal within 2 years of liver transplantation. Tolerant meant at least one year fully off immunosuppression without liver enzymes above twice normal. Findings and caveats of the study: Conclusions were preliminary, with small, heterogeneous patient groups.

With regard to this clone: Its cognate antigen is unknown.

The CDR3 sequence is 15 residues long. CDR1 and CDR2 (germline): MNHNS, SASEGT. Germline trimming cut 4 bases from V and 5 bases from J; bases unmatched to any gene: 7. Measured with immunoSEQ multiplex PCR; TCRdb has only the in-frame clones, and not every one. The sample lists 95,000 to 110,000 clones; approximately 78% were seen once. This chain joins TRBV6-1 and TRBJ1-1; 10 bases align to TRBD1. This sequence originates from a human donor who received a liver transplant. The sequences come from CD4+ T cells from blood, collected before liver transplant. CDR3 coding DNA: TGTGCCAGCAGTGGCCGGACAGGGGGTTTTACTGAAGCTTTCTTT. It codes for CASSGRTGGFTEAFF.